This T cell receptor beta chain was recovered during a study of cytomegalovirus exposure and HLA in healthy donors. PCR used 60 Vbeta primers and 13 Jbeta primers. In the authors' workflow: The count from a later analysis was tens of millions of unique TCR beta chains, some 9.9 million of them shared. Generated by immunoSEQ multiplex PCR, the TCRdb table keeps only in-frame clones and is missing some. Clone size and V and J calls were adopted from that table, with D and trimming inferred from the DNA. The sample gives about 190,000 clones, roughly 80% of which show up once; 1.6% is in the top ten. About this clone itself: Its antigen is not known.

Per the germline V gene, CDR1 is MNHNS and CDR2 is SASEGT. Trimming removed 7 bases at V and 6 bases at J, with 13 bases between. This CDR3 region has 13 residues. Whole-study results and caveats: With later analysis, a missense DCLRE1C variant became linked to TCR beta V- and J-gene trimming.

The TCR sequence derives from a woman aged 18-29 years in good health and CMV-seronegative. The source material was PBMCs. The rearrangement links TRBV6-1 to TRBJ1-5; D uncertain. CDR3 protein: CASTPGGGQPQHF. CDR3 DNA: TGTGCCAGCACCCCGGGAGGCGGTCAGCCCCAGCATTTT.